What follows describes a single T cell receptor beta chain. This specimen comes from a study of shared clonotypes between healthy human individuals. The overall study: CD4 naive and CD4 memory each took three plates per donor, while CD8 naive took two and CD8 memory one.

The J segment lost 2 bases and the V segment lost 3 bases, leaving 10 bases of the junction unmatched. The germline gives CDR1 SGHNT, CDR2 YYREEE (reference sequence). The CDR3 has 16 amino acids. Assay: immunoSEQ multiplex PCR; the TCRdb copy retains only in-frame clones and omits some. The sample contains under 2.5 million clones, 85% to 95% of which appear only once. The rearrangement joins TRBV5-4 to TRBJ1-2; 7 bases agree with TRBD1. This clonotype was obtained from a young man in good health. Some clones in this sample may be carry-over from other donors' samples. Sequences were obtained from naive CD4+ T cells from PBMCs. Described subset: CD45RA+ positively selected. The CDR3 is CASSSANRGGNYGYTF. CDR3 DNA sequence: TGTGCCAGCAGCTCAGCCAACAGGGGTGGAAACTATGGCTACACCTTC.